Detailed here is one T cell receptor (beta chain). Its antigen is undetermined. This CDR3 is also generated by other DNA sequences in the sample. The sample belongs to a study of cytomegalovirus exposure and HLA in healthy donors. Study observations and caveats: The only immune exposure information that was available was CMV serostatus.

Primers included in the PCR were 60 Vbeta and 13 Jbeta primers. Sequenced by immunoSEQ multiplex PCR; TCRdb stores in-frame clones only, minus some. The table includes some 160,000 clones, around 82% detected once. Germline lookup yields CDR1 SGHRS and CDR2 YFSETQ. V dropped 0 bases and J dropped 6 bases, with 6 bases sitting between them. There are 13 residues in the CDR3. The specimen sequenced was PBMCs. This chain links TRBV5-1 with TRBJ2-2, with D possibly matching TRBD2 (6 bases). The sequence was obtained from a man aged 40-49 years in good health and CMV-seronegative. CDR3 in DNA: TGCGCCAGCAGCTTGGGGGGGGCCGGGGAGCTGTTTTTT. Protein product: CASSLGGAGELFF.